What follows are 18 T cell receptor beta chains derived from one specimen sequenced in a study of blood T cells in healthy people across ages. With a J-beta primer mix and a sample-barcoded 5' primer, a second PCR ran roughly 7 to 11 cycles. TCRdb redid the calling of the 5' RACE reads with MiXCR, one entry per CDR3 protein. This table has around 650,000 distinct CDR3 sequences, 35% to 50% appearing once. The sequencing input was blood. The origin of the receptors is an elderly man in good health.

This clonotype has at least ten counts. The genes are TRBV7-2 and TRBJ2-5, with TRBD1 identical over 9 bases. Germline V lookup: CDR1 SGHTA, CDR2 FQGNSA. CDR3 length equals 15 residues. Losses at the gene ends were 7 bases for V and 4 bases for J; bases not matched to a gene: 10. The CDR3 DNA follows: TGTGCCAGCAACCTCCCGGGACAGGGTCTAGAGACCCAGTACTTC. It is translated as CASNLPGQGLETQYF. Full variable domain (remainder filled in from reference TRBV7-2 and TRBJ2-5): GAGVSQSPSNKVTEKGKDVELRCDPISGHTALYWYRQSLGQGLEFLIYFQGNSAPDKSGLPSDRFSAERTGGSVSTLTIQRTQQEDSAVYLCASNLPGQGLETQYFGPGTRLLVL.

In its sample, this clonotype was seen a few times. The CDR3 nucleotides read TGTGCCAGCAGCCCTGACAGCCTAACTTACGAGCAGTACTTC. Encoded protein: CASSPDSLTYEQYF. This sequence joins TRBV6-1 and TRBJ2-4; D perhaps matches TRBD1 (5 bases). The DNA end lines up better with TRBJ2-7; the J call may be wrong. Germline V lookup: CDR1 MNHNS, CDR2 SASEGT. This CDR3 has 14 residues.

CDR3 sequence reads: CATSDFNAVRPNEQFF. The CDR3 DNA follows: TGTGCCACCAGTGATTTTAACGCGGTCCGGCCCAATGAGCAGTTCTTC. The chain has TRBV24-1 and TRBJ2-1; D not resolved. V was trimmed by 1 base and J by 6 bases, leaving 15 bases between them. The length of the CDR3 is 16 residues. Germline values: CDR1 KGHDR, CDR2 SFDVKD.

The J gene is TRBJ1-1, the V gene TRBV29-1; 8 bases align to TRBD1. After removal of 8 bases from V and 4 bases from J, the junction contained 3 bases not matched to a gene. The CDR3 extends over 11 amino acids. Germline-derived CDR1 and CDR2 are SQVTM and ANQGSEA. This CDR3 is CSFDRGTEAFF. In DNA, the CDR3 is TGCAGCTTCGACAGGGGCACTGAAGCTTTCTTT.

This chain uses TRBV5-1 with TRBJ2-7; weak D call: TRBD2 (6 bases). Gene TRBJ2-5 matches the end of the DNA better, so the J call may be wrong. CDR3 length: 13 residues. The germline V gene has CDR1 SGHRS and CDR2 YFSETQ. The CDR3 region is CASTTGGSGTQYF. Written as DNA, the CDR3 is TGCGCCAGCACCACTGGGGGGTCGGGGACCCAGTACTTC.

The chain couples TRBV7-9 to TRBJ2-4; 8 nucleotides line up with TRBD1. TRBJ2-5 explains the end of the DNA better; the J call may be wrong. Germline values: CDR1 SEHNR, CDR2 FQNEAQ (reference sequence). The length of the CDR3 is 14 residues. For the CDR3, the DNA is TGTGCCAGCAGCTCGGACAGGGCGAGAGAGACCCAGTACTTC. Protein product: CASSSDRARETQYF.

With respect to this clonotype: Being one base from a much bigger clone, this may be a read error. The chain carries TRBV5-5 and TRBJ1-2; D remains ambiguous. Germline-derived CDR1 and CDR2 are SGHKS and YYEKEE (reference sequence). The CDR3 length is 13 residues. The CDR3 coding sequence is TGTGTCACCATGGGAGAGACTAACTATGGCTACACCTTC. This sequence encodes CVTMGETNYGYTF.

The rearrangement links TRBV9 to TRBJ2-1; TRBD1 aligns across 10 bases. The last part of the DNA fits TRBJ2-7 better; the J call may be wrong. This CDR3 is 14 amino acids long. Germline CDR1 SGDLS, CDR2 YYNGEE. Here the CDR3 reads CASSAQTGGYEQYF. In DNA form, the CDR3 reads TGTGCCAGCAGCGCGCAGACAGGGGGCTATGAGCAGTACTTC.

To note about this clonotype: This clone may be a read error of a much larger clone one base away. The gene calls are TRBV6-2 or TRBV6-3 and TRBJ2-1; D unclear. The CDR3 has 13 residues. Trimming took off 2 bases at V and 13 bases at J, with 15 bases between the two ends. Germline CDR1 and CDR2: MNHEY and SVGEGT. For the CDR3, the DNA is TGTGCCAGCAGTTACGGTGGATCAGAGACCCAGTTCTTC. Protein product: CASSYGGSETQFF.

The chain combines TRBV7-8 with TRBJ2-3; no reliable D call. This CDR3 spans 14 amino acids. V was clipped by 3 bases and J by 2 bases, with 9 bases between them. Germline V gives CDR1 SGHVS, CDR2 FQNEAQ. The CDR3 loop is CASSFAAPTDTQYF. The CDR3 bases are TGTGCCAGCAGCTTCGCGGCCCCCACAGATACGCAGTATTTT.

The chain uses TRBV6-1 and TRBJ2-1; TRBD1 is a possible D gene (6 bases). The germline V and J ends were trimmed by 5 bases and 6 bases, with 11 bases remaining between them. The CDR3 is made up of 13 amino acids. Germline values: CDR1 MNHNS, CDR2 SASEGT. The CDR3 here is CASSRQEPNEQFF. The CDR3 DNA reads TGTGCCAGCAGTCGACAGGAACCCAATGAGCAGTTCTTC.

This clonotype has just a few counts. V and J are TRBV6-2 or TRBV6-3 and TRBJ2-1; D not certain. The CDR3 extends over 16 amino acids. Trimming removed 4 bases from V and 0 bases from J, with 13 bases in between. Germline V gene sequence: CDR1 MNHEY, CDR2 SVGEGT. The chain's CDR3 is CASSFRRWSSYNEQFF. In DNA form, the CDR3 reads TGTGCCAGCAGTTTTCGACGGTGGAGCTCCTACAATGAGCAGTTCTTC.

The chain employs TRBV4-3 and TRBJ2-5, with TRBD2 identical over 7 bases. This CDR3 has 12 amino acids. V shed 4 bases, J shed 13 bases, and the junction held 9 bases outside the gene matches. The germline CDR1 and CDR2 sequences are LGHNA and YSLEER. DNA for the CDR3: TGCGCCAGCAGCCGGTGGGGGGACTACTTGTACTTC. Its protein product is CASSRWGDYLYF.

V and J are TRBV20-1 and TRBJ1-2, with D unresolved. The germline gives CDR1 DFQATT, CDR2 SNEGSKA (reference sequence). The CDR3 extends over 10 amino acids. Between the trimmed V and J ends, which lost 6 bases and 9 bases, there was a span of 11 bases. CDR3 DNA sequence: TGCAGTGCCAACTCCCTCCGCTACACCTTC. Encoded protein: CSANSLRYTF.

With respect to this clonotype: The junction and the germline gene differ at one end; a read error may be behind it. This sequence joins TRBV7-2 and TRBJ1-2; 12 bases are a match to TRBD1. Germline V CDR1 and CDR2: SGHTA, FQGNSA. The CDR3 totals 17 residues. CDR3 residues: CVSSLGGTGGRAYGYTF. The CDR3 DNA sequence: TGTGTCAGCAGCCTGGGGGGGACAGGGGGCAGGGCCTATGGCTACACCTTC.

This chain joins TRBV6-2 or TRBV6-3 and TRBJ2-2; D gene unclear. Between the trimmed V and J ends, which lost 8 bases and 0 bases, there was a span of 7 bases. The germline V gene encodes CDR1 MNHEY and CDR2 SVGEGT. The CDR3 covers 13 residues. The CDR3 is CASCGTNTGELFF. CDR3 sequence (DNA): TGTGCCAGCTGCGGTACGAACACCGGGGAGCTGTTTTTT.

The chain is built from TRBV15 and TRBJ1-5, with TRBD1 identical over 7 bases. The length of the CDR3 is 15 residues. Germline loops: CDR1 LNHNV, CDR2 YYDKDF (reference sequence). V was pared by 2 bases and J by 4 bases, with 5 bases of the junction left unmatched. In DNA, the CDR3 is TGTGCCACCAGCAGATCCGGGACAGCAAATCAGCCCCAGCATTTT. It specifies CATSRSGTANQPQHF.

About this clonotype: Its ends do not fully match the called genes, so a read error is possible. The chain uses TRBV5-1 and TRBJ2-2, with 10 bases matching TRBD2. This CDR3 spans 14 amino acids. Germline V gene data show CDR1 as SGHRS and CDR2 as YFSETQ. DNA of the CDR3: TGCGCCAGCGGACTAGCGGCGAACACCAGGGAGCTGTTTTTT. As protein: CASGLAANTRELFF.